This entry lists 23 T cell receptor beta chains sequenced from one sample in a study of blood T cell repertoires in COVID-19 (dated by TCRdb to the early 2020s). The library came from the immunoSEQ multiplex PCR assay. TCRdb took over this immuneACCESS table, retaining in-frame rearrangements with V and J assigned. Such tables are incomplete; in checked studies, under half of the missing clones stem from an unresolved V gene, and the remainder is unexplained. Across this sample there are roughly 75,000 clones, with roughly 89% seen only once. The biggest ten clones account for less than 0.65% of the sample. The specimen sequenced was peripheral blood. These receptors all come from a man aged 55-75 years with acute or convalescent COVID-19.

This chain uses TRBV7-9 with TRBJ2-1, with 11 bases identical to TRBD2. The junction had 6 bases not matched to a gene; V was cut back by 5 bases and J by 0 bases. The CDR3 loop spans 17 amino acids. The germline V gene encodes CDR1 SEHNR and CDR2 FQNEAQ (reference sequence). CDR3 protein: CASSLGLAGFSYNEQFF. For the CDR3, the DNA is TGTGCCAGCAGCCTAGGACTAGCGGGTTTCTCCTACAATGAGCAGTTCTTC.

The J gene is TRBJ1-2, the V gene TRBV5-4; the match to TRBD1 covers 7 bases. Germline V gene lookup returns CDR1 SGHNT and CDR2 YYREEE (reference sequence). Trimming took 0 bases from V and 4 from J; bases not matched to a gene: 6. CDR3 length: 15 amino acids. The CDR3 is CASSLDPTGSYGYTF. In nucleotides, the CDR3 is TGTGCCAGCAGCTTGGATCCGACAGGGAGCTATGGCTACACCTTC.

The gene calls are TRBV4-2 and TRBJ2-7; 8 positions agree with TRBD1. CDR1 is LGHNA, CDR2 YNFKEQ, per germline. J was trimmed by 3 bases and V by 1 base; bases with no gene match: 5. This CDR3 spans 15 amino acids. The CDR3 sequence is CASSQAQGADYEQYF. CDR3 nucleotides: TGTGCCAGCAGCCAAGCCCAGGGGGCGGACTACGAGCAGTACTTC.

This chain links TRBV3-1 (or the pseudogene TRBV3-2) with TRBJ2-1; D not resolved. Germline V lookup: CDR1 LGHDT, CDR2 YNNKEL (reference sequence). The V end lost 0 bases, the J end lost 8 bases, and 11 bases lay between the germline ends. The CDR3 totals 14 residues. For the CDR3, the DNA is TGTGCCAGCAGCCAAGACGTTCGAGGCGATGAGCAGTTCTTC. Its translation: CASSQDVRGDEQFF.

Only a few counts were recorded for this clone. V gene TRBV5-6 combines with J gene TRBJ1-6, with D perhaps matching TRBD1 (5 bases). Trimming cost V 0 bases and J 5 bases, with 18 bases left between them. This CDR3 contains 18 residues. Germline values: CDR1 SGHDT, CDR2 YYEEEE. CDR3 nucleotides: TGTGCCAGCAGCTTGGCCGGGGGGTTATTCCGCCATAATTCACCCCTCCACTTT. Translated: CASSLAGGLFRHNSPLHF.

This clone has only one observation. The gene calls are TRBV15 and TRBJ2-1, with 11 positions matching TRBD2. With 5 bases clipped from V and 2 bases from J, the junction kept 5 bases outside the gene matches. The CDR3 extends over 16 amino acids. Germline CDR1 LNHNV, CDR2 YYDKDF (reference sequence). CDR3 nucleotides: TGTGCCACCAGCGTACGACTAGCGGGAACCTACAATGAGCAGTTCTTC. Protein: CATSVRLAGTYNEQFF.

V gene TRBV6-5 combines with J gene TRBJ1-6; 8 nucleotides agree with TRBD1. Germline-derived CDR1 and CDR2 are MNHEY and SVGAGI. With V trimmed by 5 bases and J by 8 bases, 8 bases remained unmatched. This CDR3 spans 15 amino acids. The chain's CDR3 is CASSQTGGWDSPLHF. The CDR3 nucleotides are TGTGCCAGCAGTCAAACAGGGGGTTGGGATTCACCCCTCCACTTT.

The J gene is TRBJ2-7, the V gene TRBV3-1 (or the pseudogene TRBV3-2), with D perhaps matching TRBD1 (5 bases). This CDR3 is 16 amino acids long. The germline gives CDR1 LGHDT, CDR2 YNNKEL (reference sequence). Trimming removed 1 base at V and 6 bases at J, with 19 bases between. CDR3 amino acids: CASSQGLGQGSAEQYF. The CDR3 nucleotides read TGTGCCAGCAGCCAAGGCTTGGGGCAGGGTTCGGCCGAGCAGTACTTC.

The chain links TRBV5-1 to TRBJ2-1; 8 bases fit TRBD1. Germline CDR1 SGHRS, CDR2 YFSETQ. V trimming: 4 bases; J trimming: 3 bases; junction bases outside the gene matches: 6. This CDR3 spans 15 amino acids. The CDR3 reads CASSPEGTGYNEQFF. The CDR3, as DNA: TGCGCCAGCAGCCCCGAGGGGACAGGCTACAATGAGCAGTTCTTC.

The chain has TRBV5-1 and TRBJ2-2; D is unclear. CDR1 is SGHRS, CDR2 YFSETQ, per germline. V lost 0 bases to trimming and J lost 0 bases, with 6 bases between them. The CDR3 is 15 amino acids. The CDR3 loop is CASSLEQTNTGELFF. For the CDR3, the DNA is TGCGCCAGCAGCTTGGAACAGACGAACACCGGGGAGCTGTTTTTT.

This rearrangement joins TRBV19 to TRBJ2-1; the match to TRBD2 covers 11 bases. CDR3 length: 17 amino acids. Trimming removed 3 bases from V and 7 bases from J; junction bases left unmatched: 11. In germline, CDR1 is LNHDA, CDR2 SQIVND (reference sequence). CDR3: CASSMGLAGGLRNEQFF. The DNA of the CDR3 is TGTGCCAGTAGTATGGGTCTAGCGGGGGGACTTAGGAATGAGCAGTTCTTC. Combining the CDR3 with reference TRBV19 and TRBJ2-1 gives the whole variable domain DGGITQSPKYLFRKEGQNVTLSCEQNLNHDAMYWYRQDPGQGLRLIYYSQIVNDFQKGDIAEGYSVSREKKESFPLTVTSAQKNPTAFYLCASSMGLAGGLRNEQFFGPGTRLTVL.

The chain carries TRBV21-1 and TRBJ2-3; TRBD2, the table's D call, was not compared with the DNA. TRBV21-1 is classified as a pseudogene. The CDR3 is made up of 15 amino acids. The CDR3: CASSKARIASNTQYF. The CDR3 region has the DNA TGTGCCAGCAGCAAAGCGCGGATAGCGTCGAATACGCAGTATTTT.

This rearrangement joins TRBV19 to TRBJ1-2; D possibly corresponds to TRBD1 (5 bases). The CDR3 has 15 residues. The germline gives CDR1 LNHDA, CDR2 SQIVND (reference sequence). V lost 5 bases and J lost 4, with 17 bases in between. Here the CDR3 reads CASSQQDWSGYGYTF. Here the CDR3 DNA reads TGTGCCAGTAGTCAACAGGATTGGTCTGGCTATGGCTACACCTTC.

The chain uses TRBV12-3 or TRBV12-4 and TRBJ1-2; D is undetermined. The CDR3 spans 13 residues. The V gene lost 4 bases and the J gene lost 8 bases, with 14 bases spanning the gap. The DNA for the CDR3 is TGTGCCAGCAGTTCACAGCCCCGTGGGGGCTACACCTTC. Its translation is CASSSQPRGGYTF.

CDR3 region: CATSRDPGTEAFF. The CDR3 coding sequence is TGTGCCACCAGCAGAGATCCAGGGACAGAAGCTTTCTTT. V gene TRBV15 combines with J gene TRBJ1-1, with D tentatively TRBD1 (6 bases). The CDR3 is made up of 13 amino acids. CDR1 is LNHNV and CDR2 is YYDKDF in the germline V gene (reference sequence). Trimming took 0 bases from V and 8 from J, leaving 10 bases between them.

The CDR3 here is CASSGGGLNEKLFF. As DNA, the CDR3 is TGTGCCAGCAGTGGGGGGGGCCTAAATGAAAAACTGTTTTTT. The genes are TRBV2 and TRBJ1-4, with TRBD1 as a possible D gene (6 bases). The CDR3 has 14 amino acids. Germline loops: CDR1 SNHLY, CDR2 FYNNEI. Trimming pared 4 bases from V and 5 bases from J, leaving 11 bases between.

This rearrangement joins TRBV27 to TRBJ2-7; 8 nucleotides match TRBD2. The length of the CDR3 is 14 residues. Germline V gene data show CDR1 as MNHEY and CDR2 as SMNVEV (reference sequence). Trimming cost V 6 bases and J 6 bases; bases outside gene matches: 10. CDR3: CASRIGLAIGEQYF. CDR3 DNA sequence: TGTGCCAGCAGAATAGGACTAGCAATAGGCGAGCAGTACTTC.

This chain's CDR3 is CASGGIAGGQETQYF. The CDR3 nucleotides read TGTGCCAGCGGGGGGATAGCGGGAGGGCAAGAGACCCAGTACTTC. This chain links TRBV7-9 with TRBJ2-5; 11 nucleotides agree with TRBD2. Germline-derived CDR1 and CDR2 are SEHNR and FQNEAQ (reference sequence). CDR3 length: 15 residues. V gave up 8 bases and J gave up 2 bases; unmatched junction bases: 7.

V and J are TRBV11-3 and TRBJ1-5, with 8 bases lining up with TRBD1. CDR3 length: 18 residues. Unmatched junction bases numbered 16, after V lost 5 bases and J lost 4 bases. Germline CDR1 reads SGHNT; CDR2 reads YENEEA. This CDR3 reads CASSPKGARGRRNQPQHF. The CDR3 nucleotides read TGTGCCAGCAGCCCTAAAGGGGCCAGGGGGCGAAGAAATCAGCCCCAGCATTTT. The full variable domain, rest sourced from reference TRBV11-3 and TRBJ1-5, is EAGVVQSPRYKIIEKKQPVAFWCNPISGHNTLYWYLQNLGQGPELLIRYENEEAVDDSQLPKDRFSAERLKGVDSTLKIQPAELGDSAVYLCASSPKGARGRRNQPQHFGDGTRLSIL.

The gene calls are TRBV11-2 and TRBJ2-7; TRBD2 is a possible D gene (5 bases). Trimming shortened V by 4 bases and J by 6 bases, and 19 bases separated the two germline ends. CDR1 is SGHAT and CDR2 is FQNNGV in the germline V gene. The CDR3 runs to 15 residues. CDR3 sequence: CASSSTPGGGGEQYF. The CDR3, as DNA: TGTGCCAGCAGCTCCACCCCAGGAGGTGGCGGCGAGCAGTACTTC.

The genes are TRBV6-1 and TRBJ2-5, with 7 bases fitting TRBD2. The J segment lost 5 bases and the V segment lost 3 bases, leaving 12 bases of the junction unmatched. The CDR3 length is 16 residues. Germline values: CDR1 MNHNS, CDR2 SASEGT. This CDR3 reads CASSDGRTTLGETQYF. The DNA for the CDR3 is TGTGCCAGCAGTGACGGGAGGACTACCCTTGGGGAGACCCAGTACTTC.

The chain combines TRBV5-6 with TRBJ1-6; possible D gene TRBD1, 6 bases. Per the germline V gene, CDR1 is SGHDT and CDR2 is YYEEEE. Trimming shortened V by 4 bases and J by 8 bases, and 16 bases separated the two germline ends. The CDR3 runs 15 residues. CDR3 region: CASSKWTATYSPLHF. The CDR3 bases are TGTGCCAGCAGCAAATGGACAGCGACCTATTCACCCCTCCACTTT.

This chain connects TRBV9 to TRBJ1-3; no clear D gene. There are 14 residues in the CDR3. The V gene lost 4 bases and the J gene lost 6 bases, with 14 bases spanning the gap. Germline V gene data show CDR1 as SGDLS and CDR2 as YYNGEE. CDR3 in DNA: TGTGCCAGCAGCCGTAGTGGTCCCGAAAACACCATATATTTT. Its protein is CASSRSGPENTIYF.